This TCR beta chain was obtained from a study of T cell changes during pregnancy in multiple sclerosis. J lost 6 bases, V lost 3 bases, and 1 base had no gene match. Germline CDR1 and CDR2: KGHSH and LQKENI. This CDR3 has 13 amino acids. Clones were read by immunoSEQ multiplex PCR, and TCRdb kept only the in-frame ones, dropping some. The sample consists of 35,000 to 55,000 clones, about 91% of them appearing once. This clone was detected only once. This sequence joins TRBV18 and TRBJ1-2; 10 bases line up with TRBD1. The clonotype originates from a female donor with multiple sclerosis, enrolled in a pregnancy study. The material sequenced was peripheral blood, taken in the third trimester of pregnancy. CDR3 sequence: CASSPDRGNGYTF. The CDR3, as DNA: TGTGCCAGCTCACCGGACAGGGGGAATGGCTACACCTTC.